The clone carrying this T cell receptor (beta chain) appeared many times. Its matching antigen is unknown. This specimen belongs to a study of CD8 T cells in ankylosing spondylitis. TCRdb processed the 5' RACE reads anew with MiXCR; each CDR3 protein has one entry. The sample has more than 150,000 distinct CDR3 sequences, roughly 18% seen once. Study results and limitations: Researchers reportedly found disease-linked clones significantly enriched in matched ankylosing spondylitis synovial fluid.

Sequencing was done on a sample of blood, either unsorted or a sorted T cell fraction (not recorded which). This clonotype originated in a male donor aged 10-30 years with ankylosing spondylitis or in good health (not recorded which).

CDR3 sequence: CASSSQGFNQPQHF. The CDR3 DNA sequence: TGTGCCAGCAGTTCACAGGGCTTCAATCAGCCCCAGCATTTT. This chain uses TRBV7-9 with TRBJ1-5; a possible D gene is TRBD1 (6 bases). V lost 6 bases and J 3 bases, leaving 12 bases between the germline ends. The CDR3 covers 14 residues. Per germline, CDR1 SEHNR and CDR2 FQNEAQ (reference sequence).